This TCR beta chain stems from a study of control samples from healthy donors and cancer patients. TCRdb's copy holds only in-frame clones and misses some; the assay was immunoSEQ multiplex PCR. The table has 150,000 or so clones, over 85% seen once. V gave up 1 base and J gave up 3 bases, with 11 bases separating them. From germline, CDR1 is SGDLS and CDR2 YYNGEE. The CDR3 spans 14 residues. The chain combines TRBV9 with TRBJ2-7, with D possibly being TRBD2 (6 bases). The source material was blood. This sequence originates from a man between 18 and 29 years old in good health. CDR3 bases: TGTGCCAGCAGCGTATTTAGCGGTGACTACGAGCAGTACTTC. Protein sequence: CASSVFSGDYEQYF.